This entry describes one T cell receptor beta chain. Using immunoSEQ multiplex PCR, the repertoire was profiled, and TCRdb retains in-frame clones only, with some absent. Seen here are about 110,000 clones, approximately 82% observed once, and the top ten hold around 3.5%. This sample was included in a study of blood T cell repertoires in COVID-19. Trimming took 4 bases from V and 7 from J; bases not matched to a gene: 3. Germline CDR1 SGHRS, CDR2 YFSETQ. The CDR3 contains 14 residues. Sequenced sample: peripheral blood. The source is a woman of 80 years or more with acute or convalescent COVID-19. This chain links TRBV5-1 with TRBJ2-1, with 12 bases identical to TRBD2. CDR3 sequence reads: CASSGGTSGNEQFF. CDR3 nucleotides: TGCGCCAGCAGCGGGGGGACTAGCGGGAATGAGCAGTTCTTC.